A single sample gave rise to the 5 T cell receptor beta chains below, sequenced in a study of cytomegalovirus exposure and HLA in healthy donors. Method: immunoSEQ multiplex PCR; TCRdb's copy keeps in-frame clones and lacks some. The sample comprises about 240,000 clones, around 86% of which are singletons, and over 0.95% rests with the top ten. Sequenced material: PBMCs. Source of these receptors: a woman in her 30s in good health and CMV-seropositive.

A single count supports this clone. The CDR3 sequence is CASPPGTGAHYGYTF. The CDR3 DNA follows: TGTGCCAGCCCCCCGGGGACAGGGGCACACTATGGCTACACCTTC. The rearrangement links TRBV2 to TRBJ1-2; 10 nucleotides align to TRBD1. After removal of 8 bases from V and 3 bases from J, the junction contained 9 bases not matched to a gene. CDR3 length: 15 residues. CDR1 is SNHLY and CDR2 is FYNNEI in the germline V gene. The variable domain in full, completed from reference TRBV2 and TRBJ1-2, reads EPEVTQTPSHQVTQMGQEVILRCVPISNHLYFYWYRQILGQKVEFLVSFYNNEISEKSEIFDDQFSVERPDGSNFTLKIRSTKLEDSAMYFCASPPGTGAHYGYTFGSGTRLTVV.

The rearrangement links TRBV6-5 to TRBJ2-7; 8 nucleotides agree with TRBD1. The CDR3 extends over 14 amino acids. V lost 2 bases and J lost 6; bases outside the gene matches: 6. Germline CDR1 and CDR2: MNHEY and SVGAGI. The CDR3 reads CASSYLDRVTEQYF. The CDR3 DNA sequence: TGTGCCAGCAGTTACCTGGACAGGGTTACCGAGCAGTACTTC.

The chain recombines TRBV10-2 with TRBJ1-4; D gene unclear. V was clipped by 3 bases and J by 5 bases, with 10 bases between them. This CDR3 region has 14 residues. The V gene's germline CDR1 is WSHSY and CDR2 SAAADI. The CDR3 coding sequence is TGCGCCAGCAGTGATTGGTCAGAAAATGAAAAACTGTTTTTT. Protein product: CASSDWSENEKLFF.

This chain links TRBV30 with TRBJ2-3; 10 bases are shared with TRBD2. This CDR3 is 16 amino acids long. CDR1 and CDR2 from the germline V gene are GTSNPN and SVGIG (reference sequence). The V and J ends lost 0 bases and 6 bases, in that order; junction bases with no gene match: 9. This chain's CDR3 is CAWSVPQREGSDTQYF. The CDR3 nucleotides are TGTGCCTGGAGTGTCCCCCAGCGGGAGGGCTCGGATACGCAGTATTTT. Based on the CDR3 plus reference TRBV30 and TRBJ2-3, the full variable domain is SQTIHQWPATLVQPVGSPLSLECTVEGTSNPNLYWYRQAAGRGLQLLFYSVGIGQISSEVPQNLSASRPQDRQFILSSKKLLLSDSGFYLCAWSVPQREGSDTQYFGPGTRLTVL.

V is TRBV19 and J is TRBJ2-5; a possible D gene is TRBD2 (5 bases). This CDR3 contains 13 residues. The germline V gene encodes CDR1 LNHDA and CDR2 SQIVND (reference sequence). Trimming stripped 6 bases from V and 5 bases from J, with 13 bases between. The CDR3 bases are TGTGCCAGTAGCCCGGACTGGGAGGAGACCCAGTACTTC. Residues: CASSPDWEETQYF. Using reference TRBV19 and TRBJ2-5 for the parts outside the CDR3, the full variable domain is DGGITQSPKYLFRKEGQNVTLSCEQNLNHDAMYWYRQDPGQGLRLIYYSQIVNDFQKGDIAEGYSVSREKKESFPLTVTSAQKNPTAFYLCASSPDWEETQYFGPGTRLLVL.